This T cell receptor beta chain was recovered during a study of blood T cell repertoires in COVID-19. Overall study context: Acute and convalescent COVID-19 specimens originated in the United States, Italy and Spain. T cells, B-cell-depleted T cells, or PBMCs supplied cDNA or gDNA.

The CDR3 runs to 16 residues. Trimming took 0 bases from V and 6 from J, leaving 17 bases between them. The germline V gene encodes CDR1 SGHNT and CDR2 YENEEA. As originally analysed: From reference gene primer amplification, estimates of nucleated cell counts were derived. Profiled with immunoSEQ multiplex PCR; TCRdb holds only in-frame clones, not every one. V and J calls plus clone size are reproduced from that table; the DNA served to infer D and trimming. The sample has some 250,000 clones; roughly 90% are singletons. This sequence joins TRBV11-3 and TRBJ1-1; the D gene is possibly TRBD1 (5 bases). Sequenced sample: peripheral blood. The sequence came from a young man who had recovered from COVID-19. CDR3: CASSLDPGWGGPEAFF. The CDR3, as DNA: TGTGCCAGCAGCTTAGACCCAGGGTGGGGTGGCCCTGAAGCTTTCTTT.